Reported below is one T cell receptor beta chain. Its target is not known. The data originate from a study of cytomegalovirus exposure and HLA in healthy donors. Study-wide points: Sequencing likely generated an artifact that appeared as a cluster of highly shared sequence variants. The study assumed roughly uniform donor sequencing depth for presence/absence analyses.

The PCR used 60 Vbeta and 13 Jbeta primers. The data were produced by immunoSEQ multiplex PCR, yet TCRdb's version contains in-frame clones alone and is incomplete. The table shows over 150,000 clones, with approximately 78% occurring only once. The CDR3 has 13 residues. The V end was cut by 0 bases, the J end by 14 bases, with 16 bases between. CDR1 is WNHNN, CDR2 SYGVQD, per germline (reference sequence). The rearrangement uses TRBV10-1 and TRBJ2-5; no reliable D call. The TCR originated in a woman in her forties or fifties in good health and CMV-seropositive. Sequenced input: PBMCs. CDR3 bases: TGCGCCAGCAGTGAGTCGAGTAGCCCCCCAAGATACTTC. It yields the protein CASSESSSPPRYF.